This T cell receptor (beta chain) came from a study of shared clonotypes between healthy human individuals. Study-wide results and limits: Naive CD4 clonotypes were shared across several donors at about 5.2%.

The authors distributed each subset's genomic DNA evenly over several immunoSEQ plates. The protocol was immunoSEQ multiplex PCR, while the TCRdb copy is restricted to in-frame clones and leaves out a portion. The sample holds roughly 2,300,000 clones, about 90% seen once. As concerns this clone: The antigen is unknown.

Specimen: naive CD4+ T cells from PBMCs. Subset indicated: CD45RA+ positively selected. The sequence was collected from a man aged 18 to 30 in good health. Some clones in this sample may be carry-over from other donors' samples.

CDR3 sequence (DNA): TGCAGCGTTGTACGCACTTCCTATGGCTACACCTTC. Protein: CSVVRTSYGYTF. This chain joins TRBV29-1 and TRBJ1-2; no clear D. CDR3 length equals 12 residues. Germline CDR1 SQVTM, CDR2 ANQGSEA. V lost 4 bases, J lost 4 bases, and 10 bases lay in between.